This TCR beta chain was retrieved from a study of OX40 agonist ivuxolimab in advanced cancers. Only in-frame clones appear in the TCRdb table, and some are missing; sequencing was by immunoSEQ multiplex PCR. The sample lists tens of thousands of clones, approximately 81% occurring once. Sampling of blood occurred at baseline, cycle 4 day 1, and cycle 7 day 1. The starting material was CD4+ or CD8+ T cells sorted from blood, obtained in a trial of the OX40 agonist ivuxolimab. This TCR came from an adult with an advanced solid tumor such as melanoma, head and neck, liver or kidney cancer.

The CDR3, as DNA: TGCGCCAGCAGCTTGGTCCTAGCGGGGGCACCCAGCGGGGAGCTGTTTTTT. Protein product: CASSLVLAGAPSGELFF. The chain employs TRBV5-1 and TRBJ2-2; 10 nucleotides match TRBD2. Germline V lookup: CDR1 SGHRS, CDR2 YFSETQ. The CDR3 loop spans 17 amino acids. The J segment lost 7 bases and the V segment lost 0 bases, leaving 9 bases of the junction unmatched. Full variable domain (outside the CDR3, taken from reference TRBV5-1 and TRBJ2-2): KAGVTQTPRYLIKTRGQQVTLSCSPISGHRSVSWYQQTPGQGLQFLFEYFSETQRNKGNFPGRFSGRQFSNSRSEMNVSTLELGDSALYLCASSLVLAGAPSGELFFGEGSRLTVL.